This TCR beta chain was recovered during a study of low-dose radiotherapy and immunotherapy resistance in tumors. Unmatched junction bases numbered 8, after V lost 8 bases and J lost 4 bases. The V gene's germline CDR1 is MDHEN and CDR2 SYDVKM. CDR3 length equals 13 residues. Primers targeting TRAV and TRBV primed first-strand cDNA, covering alpha and beta chains. TCR amplification involved around 22 PCR cycles with a constant-region primer and V-primer adapter. TCRdb recomputed calls from the reads with MiXCR, one row per CDR3 protein. The table has around 6,700 distinct CDR3 sequences, over 55% seen once.

The clonotype originates from a human donor with advanced metastatic prostate, ovarian, gallbladder or colorectal cancer (not recorded which). This table probably holds off-target reads from a library built for another chain. The rearrangement uses TRBV28 and TRBJ2-7, with TRBD1 identical over 7 bases. CDR3 nucleotide sequence: TGTGCCAGCCGGGCAGGGGGATGGTACGAGCAGTACTTC. It specifies CASRAGGWYEQYF.